This is a list of T cell receptor beta chains from one sample in a study of T cell responses to AZD1222 COVID-19 vaccine. The table came from immunoSEQ multiplex PCR; TCRdb's copy has only in-frame clones and leaves some out. The data hold tens of thousands of clones, with 60% to 80% observed a single time. The sequencing here drew on peripheral blood, taken on day 0 of AZD1222 vaccination. The receptors here all came from an adult in good health. CDR3s include the opening cysteine and the closing phenylalanine or tryptophan. The D gene is left open where the match is weak. Clone size appears in some rows only: once, few, many, or a class for an expanded clone.

once TRBJ2-1 TRBV9 - TGTGCCAGCAGCGTAGGAGGAAAGGGAAGTCGTGAGCAGTTCTTC CASSVGGKGSREQFF
- TRBJ1-1 TRBV7-2 - TGTGCCAGCAGCTTCGACAGCTTGAACACTGAAGCTTTCTTT CASSFDSLNTEAFF
- TRBJ1-2 TRBV6-5 TRBD1 TGTGCCAGCAGTCCAGGGGGGGGGAAGTCCTATGGCTACACCTTC CASSPGGGKSYGYTF
- TRBJ2-2 TRBV28 - TGTGCCAGCAGTTACGGGGGCACCGGGGAGCTGTTTTTT CASSYGGTGELFF
- TRBJ2-7 TRBV11-2 TRBD1 TGTGCCAGCAGCTACCGGGACAGGGCCCACGAGCAGTACTTC CASSYRDRAHEQYF
- TRBJ2-7 TRBV5-6 - TGTGCCAGCAGCTTTCAATACGAGCAGTACTTC CASSFQYEQYF
- TRBJ1-4 TRBV6-5 - TGTGCCAGCAGTTACTCGGGAGGATTTAATGAAAAACTGTTTTTT CASSYSGGFNEKLFF
- TRBJ2-2 TRBV21-1 - TGTGCCAGCAGCCCTCTTTCTAGCGGGGGTACCAGTCGAGGCACCGGGGAGCTGTTTTTT CASSPLSSGGTSRGTGELFF
- TRBJ2-1 TRBV5-1 TRBD1 TGCGCCAGCAGCTTGGACAGGGGGCGATACAATGAGCAGTTCTTC CASSLDRGRYNEQFF
- TRBJ2-5 TRBV19 - TGTGCCAGTAGTGGACCGGGAAGGGGCTCTTTGGAGACCCAGTACTTC CASSGPGRGSLETQYF
- TRBJ1-4 TRBV21-1 - TGTGCCAGCAGCAAAGTCGAAAAACTGTTTTTT CASSKVEKLFF
few TRBJ1-3 TRBV9 TRBD1 TGTGCCAGCGGACAGGGGTATTCTGGAAACACCATATATTTT CASGQGYSGNTIYF
few TRBJ2-6 TRBV6-5 - TGTGCCAGCAGTTACCCCCCCGGCTCTGGGGCCAACGTCCTGACTTTC CASSYPPGSGANVLTF
- TRBJ2-5 TRBV6-6 - TGTGCCAGCAGTTACCTACTAGCTTCAGAGACCCAGTACTTC CASSYLLASETQYF
- TRBJ2-5 TRBV19 TRBD1 TGTGCCAGTAGTACAACAGGGGGCGGCGAGACCCAGTACTTC CASSTTGGGETQYF
- TRBJ1-2 TRBV7-2 - TGTGCCAGCAGCTTAGGAGAGGGCAGAAGCTATGGCTACACCTTC CASSLGEGRSYGYTF
- TRBJ1-5 TRBV19 - TGTGCCAGTAGTATACTAGGGGGATCCGATCAGCCCCAGCATTTT CASSILGGSDQPQHF
medium-sized TRBJ2-7 TRBV11-2 TRBD2 TGTGCCAGCAGCGGGGGGGTACACTACGAGCAGTACTTC CASSGGVHYEQYF
- TRBJ2-2 TRBV7-2 - TGTGCCAGCAGCCCGGTTGTAATGAACACCGGGGAGCTGTTTTTT CASSPVVMNTGELFF
- TRBJ1-6 TRBV28 - TGTGCCAGCAGTTTACGACAGCTCTATAATTCACCCCTCCACTTT CASSLRQLYNSPLHF
- TRBJ1-1 TRBV29-1 - TGCAGCGCCCAGAACACTGAAGCTTTCTTT CSAQNTEAFF
- TRBJ1-4 TRBV27 TRBD1 TGTGCCAGCAGTTTAGTTTGGGACTCGACAGGGGTCAGGGAAAAACTGTTTTTT CASSLVWDSTGVREKLFF
- TRBJ2-7 TRBV30 - TGTGCCTGGAGTGTAACCGGAGCCTACGAGCAGTACTTC CAWSVTGAYEQYF
once TRBJ1-5 TRBV29-1 - TGCAGCGTCTCCTTTGGCCTCTTTGGGCCCCAGCATTTT CSVSFGLFGPQHF
few TRBJ2-5 TRBV6-5 TRBD2 TGTGCCAGCAGTTACTCACGACTAGCGGGAGGTGAGACCCAGTACTTC CASSYSRLAGGETQYF
- TRBJ2-1 TRBV19 TRBD2 TGTGCCAGTAGTATATCCGGGACTAGCGGCACTTGGGAGCAGTTCTTC CASSISGTSGTWEQFF
once TRBJ2-2 TRBV28 - TGTGCCAGCAGTTTACCAGGGGAGAACACCGGGGAGCTGTTTTTT CASSLPGENTGELFF
few TRBJ1-2 TRBV5-4 TRBD1 TGTGCCAGCAGCAGTACAGGGGAGGGCTACACCTTC CASSSTGEGYTF
- TRBJ2-7 TRBV19 TRBD1 TGTGCCAGTAGCCGGACAGGGCTCTACGAGCAGTACTTC CASSRTGLYEQYF
- TRBJ1-1 TRBV10-3 - TGTGCCATCAGTCAGTGGGCGGGGGCGAACACTGAAGCTTTCTTT CAISQWAGANTEAFF
- TRBJ2-3 TRBV19 - TGTGCCAGTAGTAAGACTAAAACCACGTATACGCAGTATTTT CASSKTKTTYTQYF
- TRBJ2-7 TRBV5-1 - TGCGCCAGCAGCTTGGATCCAGGGAACCCTCTCGAGCAGTACTTC CASSLDPGNPLEQYF
once TRBJ1-2 TRBV7-9 - TGTGCCAGCAGCTTTGCTGGACAGACTAACTATGGCTACACCTTC CASSFAGQTNYGYTF
- TRBJ1-1 TRBV18 - TGTGCCAGCTCACTCCGGGACCAGGGGAACACTGAAGCTTTCTTT CASSLRDQGNTEAFF
few TRBJ1-2 TRBV5-4 TRBD1 TGTGCCAGCAGCTGGGATCGGACAGGGCAAACGGGCTACACCTTC CASSWDRTGQTGYTF
- TRBJ1-1 TRBV2 - TGTGCCAGCAGCACGGGACGGAAGAACACTGAAGCTTTCTTT CASSTGRKNTEAFF
- TRBJ1-2 TRBV9 TRBD1 TGTGCCAGCAGCGAGACAGGGGGCGGCATTTATGGCTACACCTTC CASSETGGGIYGYTF
once TRBJ2-1 TRBV30 TRBD1 TGTGCCTGGGACAGGGTTTACAATGAGCAGTTCTTC CAWDRVYNEQFF